The 28 T cell receptor beta chains below were found in one sample sequenced in a study of blood T cell repertoires in COVID-19. Produced via immunoSEQ multiplex PCR; TCRdb's table is partial and in-frame only. The sample lists over 250,000 clones, roughly 85% seen once, with less than 6.5% in the top ten. The material sequenced was peripheral blood. The receptors shown here come from a middle-aged man with active or convalescent COVID-19.

This chain's CDR3 is CSVDKGFEQFF. CDR3 bases: TGCAGCGTTGATAAGGGGTTTGAGCAGTTCTTC. The rearrangement uses TRBV29-1 and TRBJ2-1; D perhaps matches TRBD1 (5 bases). The V and J ends lost 3 bases and 9 bases respectively, with 9 bases between them. The germline gives CDR1 SQVTM, CDR2 ANQGSEA. This CDR3 has 11 residues.

The J gene is TRBJ2-7, the V gene TRBV5-1; 7 bases align to TRBD2. From germline, CDR1 is SGHRS and CDR2 YFSETQ. CDR3 length equals 13 residues. Unmatched junction bases numbered 3, after V lost 5 bases and J lost 1 base. The CDR3 loop reads CASRAGPSYEQYF. CDR3 nucleotides: TGCGCCAGCAGAGCGGGGCCATCCTACGAGCAGTACTTC.

The V call is TRBV10-3, the J call TRBJ2-7, with 11 bases matching TRBD2. This CDR3 has 18 residues. The J segment lost 3 bases and the V segment lost 4 bases, leaving 14 bases of the junction unmatched. The germline V gene encodes CDR1 ENHRY and CDR2 SYGVKD. In DNA, the CDR3 is TGTGCCATCAGTGTTACCTCCTCCGGGACTAGCGGCGTCTACGAGCAGTACTTC. Translation: CAISVTSSGTSGVYEQYF.

The V and J genes are TRBV18 and TRBJ2-3; 7 positions match TRBD2. CDR3 length: 14 amino acids. J gave up 3 bases and V 6 bases, and 6 bases lay outside the gene matches. The V gene's germline CDR1 is KGHSH and CDR2 LQKENI. CDR3 coding DNA: TGTGCCAGCTCCCGGCGGGAGAAAACAGATACGCAGTATTTT. It codes for CASSRREKTDTQYF.

This sequence joins TRBV19 and TRBJ1-5; tentatively, D is TRBD1 (5 bases). The germline V gene encodes CDR1 LNHDA and CDR2 SQIVND (reference sequence). V was cut by 4 bases and J by 1 base, with 8 bases left in between. CDR3 length: 14 amino acids. CDR3 sequence (DNA): TGTGCCAGTAGTAGGCAGGGCAGCAATCAGCCCCAGCATTTT. Protein product: CASSRQGSNQPQHF. Filled out from reference TRBV19 and TRBJ1-5, the complete variable domain reads DGGITQSPKYLFRKEGQNVTLSCEQNLNHDAMYWYRQDPGQGLRLIYYSQIVNDFQKGDIAEGYSVSREKKESFPLTVTSAQKNPTAFYLCASSRQGSNQPQHFGDGTRLSIL.

V is TRBV3-1 (or the pseudogene TRBV3-2) and J is TRBJ1-4, with D possibly matching TRBD1 (6 bases). Germline V lookup: CDR1 LGHDT, CDR2 YNNKEL (reference sequence). The CDR3 totals 14 residues. V lost 2 bases to trimming and J lost 12 bases, with 16 bases between them. CDR3 in amino acids: CASSQRANRDQLFF. The CDR3 nucleotides read TGTGCCAGCAGCCAACGAGCGAACAGGGACCAACTGTTTTTT.

The rearrangement joins TRBV6-5 to TRBJ1-5, with D hard to call. CDR3 length: 15 amino acids. Per germline, CDR1 MNHEY and CDR2 SVGAGI. V was pared by 4 bases and J by 2 bases, with 12 bases between. The CDR3: CASSSTMKGNQPQHF. As DNA, the CDR3 is TGTGCCAGCAGTTCTACTATGAAGGGCAATCAGCCCCAGCATTTT.

The chain uses TRBV19 and TRBJ2-1; 9 bases are a match to TRBD1. Germline lookup yields CDR1 LNHDA and CDR2 SQIVND (reference sequence). The CDR3 is made up of 14 amino acids. Losses at the gene ends were 6 bases for V and 4 bases for J; bases not matched to a gene: 4. CDR3: CASRYRGLYNEQFF. CDR3 DNA: TGTGCCAGTAGGTACAGGGGGCTTTACAATGAGCAGTTCTTC.

The rearrangement joins TRBV2 to TRBJ1-5, with 7 bases aligning to TRBD1. This CDR3 contains 18 residues. The germline V gene encodes CDR1 SNHLY and CDR2 FYNNEI. The trim removed 4 bases at V and 1 base at J, leaving 13 bases unmatched. The CDR3 nucleotides read TGTGCCAGCAGTGGGGACAGAACCCGCGGGGTCAGCAATCAGCCCCAGCATTTT. It translates to CASSGDRTRGVSNQPQHF.

The chain uses TRBV7-9 and TRBJ2-1; TRBD2 matches 7 bases. The germline gives CDR1 SEHNR, CDR2 FQNEAQ (reference sequence). V shed 2 bases and J 8 bases; nucleotides not matched to a gene: 0. The CDR3 has 12 amino acids. The CDR3 protein is CASSLRGDEQFF. In DNA, the CDR3 is TGTGCCAGCAGCTTACGGGGGGATGAGCAGTTCTTC.

On this clone itself: The identical CDR3 is also encoded by other nucleotide sequences in the sample. J is TRBJ1-1 and V is TRBV10-3; D is unresolved. The germline V gene has CDR1 ENHRY and CDR2 SYGVKD. This CDR3 is 12 amino acids long. Trimming left V 3 bases short and J 5 bases short, with 7 bases between. CDR3 DNA sequence: TGTGCCATCAGTGAAGGAGGGACTGAAGCTTTCTTT. Protein product: CAISEGGTEAFF.

V is TRBV19 and J is TRBJ1-5; maybe TRBD1 (5 bases). The V end was cut by 1 base, the J end by 3 bases, with 10 bases between. The CDR3 spans 15 residues. Per the germline V gene, CDR1 is LNHDA and CDR2 is SQIVND (reference sequence). CDR3: CASSIARQNNQPQHF. The CDR3 DNA reads TGTGCCAGTAGTATAGCTCGACAGAACAATCAGCCCCAGCATTTT. Full variable domain (missing parts from reference TRBV19 and TRBJ1-5): DGGITQSPKYLFRKEGQNVTLSCEQNLNHDAMYWYRQDPGQGLRLIYYSQIVNDFQKGDIAEGYSVSREKKESFPLTVTSAQKNPTAFYLCASSIARQNNQPQHFGDGTRLSIL.

As concerns this clone: The junction departs from germline at one end; a sequencing error may be responsible. The chain joins TRBV7-7 to TRBJ2-3, with TRBD1 matching 12 bases. Germline loops: CDR1 SSHAT, CDR2 FNYEAQ (reference sequence). This CDR3 region has 18 residues. CDR3 region: CASSSGQGARGMTDTQYF. The CDR3 DNA reads as TGTGCTAGCAGCTCGGGACAGGGGGCGCGGGGAATGACAGATACGCAGTATTTT.

The V gene is TRBV25-1, the J gene TRBJ2-5; TRBD1 matches 8 bases. Germline loops: CDR1 MGHDK, CDR2 SYGVNS. J gave up 2 bases and V 2 bases, and 4 bases lay outside the gene matches. This CDR3 has 15 residues. CDR3 region: CASSEGQGRQETQYF. The CDR3 coding sequence is TGTGCCAGCAGTGAAGGACAGGGCCGGCAAGAGACCCAGTACTTC. Based on the CDR3 plus reference TRBV25-1 and TRBJ2-5, the full variable domain is EADIYQTPRYLVIGTGKKITLECSQTMGHDKMYWYQQDPGMELHLIHYSYGVNSTEKGDLSSESTVSRIRTEHFPLTLESARPSHTSQYLCASSEGQGRQETQYFGPGTRLLVL.

The chain is built from TRBV5-1 and TRBJ2-1; unclear D gene. CDR1 is SGHRS, CDR2 YFSETQ, per germline. The CDR3 spans 16 residues. Trimming shortened V by 0 bases and J by 0 bases, and 10 bases separated the two germline ends. This CDR3 reads CASSLARPGSYNEQFF. As DNA, the CDR3 is TGCGCCAGCAGCTTGGCCCGGCCAGGCTCCTACAATGAGCAGTTCTTC. Looking up the rest from reference TRBV5-1 and TRBJ2-1 gives the full variable domain: KAGVTQTPRYLIKTRGQQVTLSCSPISGHRSVSWYQQTPGQGLQFLFEYFSETQRNKGNFPGRFSGRQFSNSRSEMNVSTLELGDSALYLCASSLARPGSYNEQFFGPGTRLTVL.

The chain joins TRBV4-3 to TRBJ1-1; unclear D gene. V was shortened by 0 bases and J by 2 bases, with 10 bases between the two germline ends. Germline V gene sequence: CDR1 LGHNA, CDR2 YSLEER. This CDR3 is built from 15 residues. CDR3 sequence: CASSQESRSNTEAFF. The CDR3 coding sequence is TGCGCCAGCAGCCAAGAGAGTCGGTCAAACACTGAAGCTTTCTTT.

The V gene is TRBV28, the J gene TRBJ1-6, with TRBD1 matching 7 bases. The length of the CDR3 is 15 residues. The germline CDR1 and CDR2 sequences are MDHEN and SYDVKM. Trimming took 3 bases from V and 7 from J; bases not matched to a gene: 6. This CDR3 reads CASSFLDRANSPLHF. The CDR3 coding sequence is TGTGCCAGCAGTTTTCTTGACAGGGCGAATTCACCCCTCCACTTT.

The rearrangement joins TRBV4-3 to TRBJ2-2; 9 bases are shared with TRBD2. The germline V gene has CDR1 LGHNA and CDR2 YSLEER. V gave up 1 base and J gave up 4 bases; unmatched junction bases: 1. This CDR3 contains 15 residues. CDR3 sequence reads: CASSQVSGGTGELFF. DNA for the CDR3: TGCGCCAGCAGCCAAGTTAGCGGGGGCACCGGGGAGCTGTTTTTT.

The V gene is TRBV19, the J gene TRBJ1-3; TRBD1 matches 7 bases. V lost 6 bases to trimming and J lost 0 bases; unmatched junction nucleotides: 8. This CDR3 has 16 amino acids. CDR1 is LNHDA and CDR2 is SQIVND in the germline V gene (reference sequence). CDR3 sequence reads: CASSLGQQNSGNTIYF. The CDR3 nucleotides are TGTGCCAGTAGCCTGGGACAGCAAAACTCTGGAAACACCATATATTTT.

This chain connects TRBV7-6 to TRBJ1-3; 8 bases map to TRBD1. Unmatched junction bases numbered 1, after V lost 2 bases and J lost 1 base. CDR3 length: 15 amino acids. Germline lookup yields CDR1 SGHVS and CDR2 FNYEAQ. The chain's CDR3 is CASSLQGASGNTIYF. DNA for the CDR3: TGTGCCAGCAGCTTACAGGGGGCTTCTGGAAACACCATATATTTT. Complete variable domain (other parts from reference TRBV7-6 and TRBJ1-3): GAGVSQSPRYKVTKRGQDVALRCDPISGHVSLYWYRQALGQGPEFLTYFNYEAQQDKSGLPNDRFSAERPEGSISTLTIQRTEQRDSAMYRCASSLQGASGNTIYFGEGSWLTVV.

The V call is TRBV5-1, the J call TRBJ1-6; D gene ambiguous. The V and J ends lost 0 bases and 4 bases respectively, with 11 bases between them. Germline CDR1 SGHRS, CDR2 YFSETQ. The CDR3 is 16 amino acids. CDR3: CASSLEVAGYNSPLHF. For the CDR3, the DNA is TGCGCCAGCAGCTTGGAGGTGGCGGGATATAATTCACCCCTCCACTTT. Based on the CDR3 plus reference TRBV5-1 and TRBJ1-6, the full variable domain is KAGVTQTPRYLIKTRGQQVTLSCSPISGHRSVSWYQQTPGQGLQFLFEYFSETQRNKGNFPGRFSGRQFSNSRSEMNVSTLELGDSALYLCASSLEVAGYNSPLHFGNGTRLTVT.

V is TRBV7-9 and J is TRBJ2-7, with 13 nucleotides matching TRBD2. CDR1 SEHNR and CDR2 FQNEAQ come from the germline V gene (reference sequence). This CDR3 has 15 residues. The trim removed 4 bases at V and 7 bases at J, leaving 7 bases unmatched. Here the CDR3 reads CASSWTSGSREEQYF. In DNA, the CDR3 is TGTGCCAGCAGCTGGACTAGCGGGAGTCGAGAAGAGCAGTACTTC.

The chain is built from TRBV3-1 (or the pseudogene TRBV3-2) and TRBJ2-3, with TRBD2 identical over 7 bases. CDR3 length: 18 amino acids. Germline V CDR1 and CDR2: LGHDT, YNNKEL (reference sequence). The trim removed 3 bases at V and 5 bases at J, leaving 17 bases unmatched. For the CDR3, the DNA is TGTGCCAGCAGCCATCAACGGAGTGCTGGCGGGAGCGGAGATACGCAGTATTTT. Translated, it gives CASSHQRSAGGSGDTQYF.

Only one count was recorded for this clone. The chain couples TRBV5-8 to TRBJ1-4, with D possibly being TRBD1 (5 bases). Germline CDR1 SGHTS, CDR2 YDEGEE. V was cut by 0 bases and J by 6 bases, with 9 bases left in between. This CDR3 is 14 amino acids long. Here the CDR3 reads CASSLVATDEKLFF. Written as DNA, the CDR3 is TGTGCCAGCAGCTTGGTTGCGACAGATGAAAAACTGTTTTTT.

CDR3 region: CASSPITRGQPQHF. The CDR3 coding sequence is TGTGCCAGCAGTCCCATCACACGGGGGCAGCCCCAGCATTTT. The gene calls are TRBV6-1 and TRBJ1-5; D is perhaps TRBD1 (5 bases). Trimming took 5 bases from V and 7 from J, leaving 15 bases between them. The length of the CDR3 is 14 residues. Germline V gene data show CDR1 as MNHNS and CDR2 as SASEGT.

V gene TRBV6-5 combines with J gene TRBJ2-1; the match to TRBD1 covers 10 bases. V was clipped by 2 bases and J by 6 bases; unmatched bases: 4. This CDR3 spans 15 amino acids. Germline V gene data show CDR1 as MNHEY and CDR2 as SVGAGI. CDR3: CASSYPGTGVNEQFF. Written as DNA, the CDR3 is TGTGCCAGCAGTTACCCCGGGACAGGGGTCAATGAGCAGTTCTTC.

The chain employs TRBV5-1 and TRBJ2-2, with D unclear. The CDR3 spans 14 residues. Germline V lookup: CDR1 SGHRS, CDR2 YFSETQ. Trimming stripped 0 bases from V and 1 base from J, with 4 bases between. For the CDR3, the DNA is TGCGCCAGCAGCTTGGCCGGGAACACCGGGGAGCTGTTTTTT. This translates into CASSLAGNTGELFF.

This clone has just one count. V is TRBV27 and J is TRBJ2-7, with TRBD1 as a possible D gene (6 bases). Germline CDR1 and CDR2: MNHEY and SMNVEV (reference sequence). CDR3 size: 15 residues. Between the trimmed V and J ends, which lost 4 bases and 1 base, there was a span of 14 bases. In DNA form, the CDR3 reads TGTGCCAGCAGTTCTCAGGGGTGGCCATCCTACGAGCAGTACTTC. Amino acids: CASSSQGWPSYEQYF.